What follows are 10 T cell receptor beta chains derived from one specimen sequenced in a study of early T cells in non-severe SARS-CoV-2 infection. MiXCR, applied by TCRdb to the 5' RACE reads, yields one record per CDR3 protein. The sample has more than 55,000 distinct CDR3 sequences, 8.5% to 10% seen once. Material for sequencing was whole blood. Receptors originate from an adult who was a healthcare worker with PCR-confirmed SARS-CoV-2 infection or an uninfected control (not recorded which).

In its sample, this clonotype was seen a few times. The CDR3, as DNA: TGTGCCAGCAGCTGGGACAGGGGTGACACTGAAGCTTTCTTT. Translation gives CASSWDRGDTEAFF. The rearrangement joins TRBV27 to TRBJ1-1; 10 positions match TRBD1. Germline assignment: CDR1 MNHEY and CDR2 SMNVEV (reference sequence). The junction had 4 bases not matched to a gene; V was cut back by 6 bases and J by 3 bases. The CDR3 covers 14 residues.

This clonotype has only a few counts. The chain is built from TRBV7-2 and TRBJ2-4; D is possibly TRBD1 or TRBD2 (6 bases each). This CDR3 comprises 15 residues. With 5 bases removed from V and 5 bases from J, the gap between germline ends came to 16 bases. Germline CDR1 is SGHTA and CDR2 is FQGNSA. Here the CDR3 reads CASSPPMGGENIQYF. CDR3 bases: TGTGCCAGCAGCCCACCAATGGGGGGCGAAAACATTCAGTACTTC.

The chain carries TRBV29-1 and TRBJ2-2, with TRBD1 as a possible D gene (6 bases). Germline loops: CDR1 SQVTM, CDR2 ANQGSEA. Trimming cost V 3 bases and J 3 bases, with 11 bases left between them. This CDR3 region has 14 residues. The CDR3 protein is CSVDKGEYTGELFF. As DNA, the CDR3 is TGCAGCGTTGATAAGGGGGAGTACACCGGGGAGCTGTTTTTT.

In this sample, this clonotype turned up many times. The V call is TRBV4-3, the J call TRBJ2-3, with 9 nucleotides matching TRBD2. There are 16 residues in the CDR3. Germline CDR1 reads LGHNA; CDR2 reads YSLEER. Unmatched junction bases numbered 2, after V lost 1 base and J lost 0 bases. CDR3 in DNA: TGCGCCAGCAGCCAAGGACTAGCGGATAGCACAGATACGCAGTATTTT. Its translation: CASSQGLADSTDTQYF.

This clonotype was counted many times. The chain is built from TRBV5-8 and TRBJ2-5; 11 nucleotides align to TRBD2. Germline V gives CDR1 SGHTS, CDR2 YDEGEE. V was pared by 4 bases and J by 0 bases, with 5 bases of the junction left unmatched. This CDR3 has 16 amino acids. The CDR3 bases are TGTGCCAGCAGCCCCGGGACTAGCGGAGACCAAGAGACCCAGTACTTC. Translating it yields CASSPGTSGDQETQYF.

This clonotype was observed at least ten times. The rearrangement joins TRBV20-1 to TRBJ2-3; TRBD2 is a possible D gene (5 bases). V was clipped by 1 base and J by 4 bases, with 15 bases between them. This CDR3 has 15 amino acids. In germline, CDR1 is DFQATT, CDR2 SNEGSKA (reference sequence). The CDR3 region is CSARVRGSVPDTQYF. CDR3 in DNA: TGCAGTGCTAGAGTACGTGGGAGTGTCCCAGATACGCAGTATTTT.

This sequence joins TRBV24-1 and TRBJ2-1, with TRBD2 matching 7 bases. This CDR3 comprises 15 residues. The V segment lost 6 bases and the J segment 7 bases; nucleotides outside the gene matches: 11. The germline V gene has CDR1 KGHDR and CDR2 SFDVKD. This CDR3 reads CATSPAGEGANEQFF. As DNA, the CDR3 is TGTGCCACCAGTCCCGCGGGAGAGGGTGCGAATGAGCAGTTCTTC.

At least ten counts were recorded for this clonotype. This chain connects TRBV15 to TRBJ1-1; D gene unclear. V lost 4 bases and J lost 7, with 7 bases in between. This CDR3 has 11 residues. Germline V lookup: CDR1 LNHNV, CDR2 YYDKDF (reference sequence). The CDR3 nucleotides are TGTGCCACCAGCACCGGGGTTGAAGCTTTCTTT. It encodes CATSTGVEAFF.

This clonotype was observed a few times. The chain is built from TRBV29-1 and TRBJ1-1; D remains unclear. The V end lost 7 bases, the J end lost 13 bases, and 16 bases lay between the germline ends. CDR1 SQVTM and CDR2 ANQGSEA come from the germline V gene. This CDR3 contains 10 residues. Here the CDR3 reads CSAGSQSVFF. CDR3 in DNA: TGCAGCGCGGGGTCCCAATCGGTTTTCTTT.

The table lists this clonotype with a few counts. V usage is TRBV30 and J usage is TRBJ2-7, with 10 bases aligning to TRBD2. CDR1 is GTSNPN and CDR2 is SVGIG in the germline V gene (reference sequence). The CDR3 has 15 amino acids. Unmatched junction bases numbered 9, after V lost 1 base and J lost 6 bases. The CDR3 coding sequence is TGTGCCTGGAGTGGAAGACTAGCGGGTCTCCTCGAGCAGTACTTC. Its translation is CAWSGRLAGLLEQYF.